These T cell receptor beta chains were read from a single sample in a study of T cell responses to AZD1222 COVID-19 vaccine. The method was immunoSEQ multiplex PCR; TCRdb's version includes in-frame clones alone and lacks a portion of them. Of around 120,000 clones detected, 90% appear once; the ten largest clones hold 7.2%. Material: peripheral blood, obtained on day 0 of AZD1222 vaccination. Every receptor here comes from an adult in good health. CDR3s include the opening cysteine and the closing phenylalanine or tryptophan. The D gene is left open where the match is weak.

D	J	length	V	CDR3
TRBD1	TRBJ1-5	15	TRBV2	CASSREGTGGQPQHF
NA	TRBJ1-2	15	TRBV7-8	CASSLLRTGDYGYTF
NA	TRBJ1-1	14	TRBV7-2	CASSLNAQTAEAFF
TRBD1	TRBJ1-5	15	TRBV6-5	CASSYGDRSNQPQHF
TRBD1	TRBJ1-5	12	TRBV15	CATSGHRGPQHF
TRBD2	TRBJ2-3	15	TRBV29-1	CSVRLAGEGTDTQYF
NA	TRBJ1-5	13	TRBV6-1	CASRSGYERPQHF
NA	TRBJ2-5	14	TRBV5-1	CASSLIDSLETQYF
TRBD2	TRBJ2-1	17	TRBV13	CASSFRGGFSSYNEQFF
TRBD1	TRBJ2-5	14	TRBV29-1	CSVIDRGLGETQYF
NA	TRBJ2-1	13	TRBV2	CASNLEQYNEQFF
NA	TRBJ1-2	14	TRBV9	CASSVGLTNYGYTF
TRBD1	TRBJ2-1	13	TRBV14	CASSQGQARRQFF
NA	TRBJ2-1	14	TRBV28	CASSLFEEYNEQFF
NA	TRBJ1-2	15	TRBV11-2	CASTSGTHFNYGYTF
NA	TRBJ1-1	16	TRBV18	CASSPQVLTDAVEAFF
TRBD1	TRBJ1-3	14	TRBV2	CASGTGGTGNTIYF
NA	TRBJ1-6	14	TRBV18	CASSPPSVESPLHF
TRBD2	TRBJ2-1	16	TRBV7-2	CASSLSTGTSFNEQFF
TRBD2	TRBJ2-7	14	TRBV28	CASRGGAGTYEQYF
TRBD1	TRBJ1-2	18	TRBV6-4	CASSDRGQDVYGLYGYTF
NA	TRBJ1-2	11	TRBV27	CASSLRGGYTF
NA	TRBJ1-5	13	TRBV28	CASGPEGNQPQHF
NA	TRBJ1-1	13	TRBV7-2	CASSQGRNTEAFF
NA	TRBJ1-6	19	TRBV7-8	CASSISAPGQSSYNSPLHF
TRBD1	TRBJ1-4	14	TRBV28	CASRQGQLNEKLFF
NA	TRBJ1-1	12	TRBV28	CASSLRVTEAFF
NA	TRBJ1-2	17	TRBV7-2	CASSLSDWGQGRYGYTF
NA	TRBJ1-2	17	TRBV10-3	CAISGHMRGGTDYGYTF
NA	TRBJ1-5	12	TRBV24-1	CATSDPNQPQHF
TRBD2	TRBJ2-2	17	TRBV15	CATSRDRLAGHTGELFF
NA	TRBJ1-4	13	TRBV12-3/TRBV12-4	CASSEARNEKLFF
NA	TRBJ2-2	15	TRBV19	CASTGVDANTGELFF
NA	TRBJ1-2	14	TRBV7-8	CASSPPGFIYGYTF
NA	TRBJ2-1	18	TRBV2	CASSKQRTSTRGGNEQFF
TRBD1	TRBJ1-3	15	TRBV11-2	CASSLEWTGGNTIYF
NA	TRBJ1-2	10	TRBV23-1	CASARGGYTF
NA	TRBJ2-3	12	TRBV14	CASSLLTDTQYF
NA	TRBJ1-1	14	TRBV2	CASSLSVWNTEAFF
TRBD2	TRBJ2-1	17	TRBV6-2/TRBV6-3	CASSPPTSGRAVNEQFF
TRBD2	TRBJ2-3	16	TRBV7-9	CASSLPGRGQTDTQYF
NA	TRBJ2-3	15	TRBV28	CASSSTGTYTDTQYF
NA	TRBJ2-7	12	TRBV7-9	CASSSTPPEQYF
TRBD1	TRBJ2-5	15	TRBV9	CASSMADRGEETQYF
TRBD1	TRBJ1-1	16	TRBV28	CASSPRQGFANTEAFF
NA	TRBJ1-5	18	TRBV6-1	CASSEAEDTRRGNQPQHF
NA	TRBJ1-1	12	TRBV18	CASRPINTEAFF
TRBD2	TRBJ2-1	18	TRBV7-9	CASSSVTSGRGSYNEQFF
NA	TRBJ2-3	15	TRBV10-2	CASSESTVREDTQYF
NA	TRBJ1-4	13	TRBV27	CASSLTFLRKLFF
NA	TRBJ2-5	13	TRBV6-2/TRBV6-3	CASSFQGSETQYF
NA	TRBJ2-1	13	TRBV5-4	CASSRDFYNEQFF
NA	TRBJ1-1	16	TRBV28	CASSFSEGRGNTEAFF
TRBD1	TRBJ2-6	17	TRBV5-1	CASRLDRLETGANVLTF